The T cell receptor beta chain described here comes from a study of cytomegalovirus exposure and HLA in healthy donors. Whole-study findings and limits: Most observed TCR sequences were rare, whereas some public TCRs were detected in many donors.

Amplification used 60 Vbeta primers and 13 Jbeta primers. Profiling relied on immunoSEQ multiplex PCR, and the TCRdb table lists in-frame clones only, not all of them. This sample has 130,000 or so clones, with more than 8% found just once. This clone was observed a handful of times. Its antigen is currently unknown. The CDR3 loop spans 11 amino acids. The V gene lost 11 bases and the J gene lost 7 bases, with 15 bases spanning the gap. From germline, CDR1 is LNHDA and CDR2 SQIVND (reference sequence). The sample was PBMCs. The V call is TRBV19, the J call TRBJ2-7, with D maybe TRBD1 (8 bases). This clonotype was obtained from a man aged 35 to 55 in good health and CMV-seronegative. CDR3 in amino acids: CAAGQGGEQYF. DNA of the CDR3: TGTGCCGCCGGACAGGGAGGGGAGCAGTACTTC.